This T cell receptor beta chain was recorded in a study of blood T cell repertoires in COVID-19. Study at large: Acute and convalescent COVID-19 specimens originated in the United States, Italy and Spain. From T cells, B-cell-depleted T cells, or PBMCs came the material, which was cDNA or gDNA.

The CDR3 is 15 amino acids in total, end residues counted. Germline CDR1 reads SNHLY; CDR2 reads FYNNEI. Sequencing used immunoSEQ multiplex PCR; TCRdb keeps in-frame clones, though not all of them. The sample contains some 230,000 clones, 80% to 85% of which appear only once. On this clone: No DNA is shown, since the ends of the CDR3 on it are uncertain; the CDR3 is the one TCRdb lists.

V is TRBV2 and J is TRBJ2-5; TRBD1 is taken as the D call from the table, unchecked against the DNA. The sample comprised peripheral blood. This receptor was taken from a woman aged 60-75 years with acute or convalescent COVID-19. CDR3 in amino acids: CASSEGGQGILAQYF.